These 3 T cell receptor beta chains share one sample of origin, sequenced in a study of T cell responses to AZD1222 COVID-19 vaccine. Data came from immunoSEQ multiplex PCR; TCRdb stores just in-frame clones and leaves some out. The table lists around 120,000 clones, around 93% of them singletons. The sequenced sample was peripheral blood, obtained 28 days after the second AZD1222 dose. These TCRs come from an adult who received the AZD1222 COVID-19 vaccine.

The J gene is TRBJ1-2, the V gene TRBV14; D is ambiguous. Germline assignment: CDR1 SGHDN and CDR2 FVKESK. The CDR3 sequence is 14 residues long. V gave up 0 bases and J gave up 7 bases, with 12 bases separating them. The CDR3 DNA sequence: TGTGCCAGCAGCCAAGATCCGCCGCCAGCTGGCTACACCTTC. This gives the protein CASSQDPPPAGYTF.

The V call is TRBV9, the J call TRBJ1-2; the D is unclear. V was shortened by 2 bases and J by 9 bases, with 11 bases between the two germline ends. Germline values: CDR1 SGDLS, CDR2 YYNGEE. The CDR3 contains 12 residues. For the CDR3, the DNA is TGTGCCAGCAGCGTGAATAGTGGGAGCTACACCTTC. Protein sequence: CASSVNSGSYTF.

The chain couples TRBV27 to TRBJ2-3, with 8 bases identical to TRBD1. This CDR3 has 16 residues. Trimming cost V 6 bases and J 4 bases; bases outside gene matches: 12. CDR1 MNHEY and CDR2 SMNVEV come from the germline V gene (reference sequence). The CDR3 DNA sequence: TGTGCCAGCAGCCTCAACGGGGGACAGGTCTCAGATACGCAGTATTTT. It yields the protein CASSLNGGQVSDTQYF.